Listed here are 20 T cell receptor beta chains from one sample, sequenced in a study of Graves' ophthalmopathy and Graves' hyperthyroidism. The study amplified TCR beta CDR3 regions using RNA transcripts. RT-PCR was first run with HTBI primers, then multiplex PCR in a second round. TCRdb recomputed calls from the multiplex PCR reads with MiXCR, one row per CDR3 protein. In the table there are some 1.1 million distinct CDR3 sequences, about two fifths of which are singletons. The sequencing input was peripheral blood or thyroid tissue (not recorded which). The origin of the receptors is an adult man with Graves' hyperthyroidism.

In its sample, this clonotype was seen many times. V gene TRBV12-3 or TRBV12-4 combines with J gene TRBJ1-5, with D hard to call. The CDR3 is 14 residues long. V was shortened by 2 bases and J by 7 bases, with 12 bases between the two germline ends. CDR3: CASSLRVRLQPQHF. CDR3 bases: TGTGCCAGCAGTTTACGCGTTCGCCTACAGCCCCAGCATTTT.

The chain carries TRBV20-1 and TRBJ1-6; 9 bases fit TRBD1. This CDR3 region has 20 residues. In germline, CDR1 is DFQATT, CDR2 SNEGSKA (reference sequence). V lost 6 bases to trimming and J lost 0 bases; unmatched junction nucleotides: 18. The CDR3 region is CSALRITGGRLSSYNSPLHF. The CDR3 nucleotides read TGCAGTGCCTTACGTATTACAGGGGGCCGCTTAAGCTCCTATAATTCACCCCTCCACTTT.

This clonotype was detected ten times or more. The chain couples TRBV7-3 to TRBJ2-2, with TRBD2 identical over 7 bases. CDR3 length: 14 residues. The ends lost 5 bases at V and 4 bases at J; junction bases unmatched: 4. Germline V CDR1 and CDR2: SGHTA, FQGTGA. CDR3 nucleotides: TGTGCCAGCAGCCTCAGCGGGGCCACCGGGGAGCTGTTTTTT. Translation gives CASSLSGATGELFF.

This clonotype was detected many times. The CDR3 here is CAISGTGDPGTEAFF. CDR3 in DNA: TGTGCCATCAGTGGCACAGGGGACCCGGGGACTGAAGCTTTCTTT. The rearrangement uses TRBV10-3 and TRBJ1-1; 7 nucleotides agree with TRBD1. CDR3 length: 15 amino acids. After removal of 4 bases from V and 5 bases from J, the junction contained 10 bases not matched to a gene. The V gene's germline CDR1 is ENHRY and CDR2 SYGVKD.

Only a few counts were recorded for this clonotype. The chain carries TRBV10-1 and TRBJ1-5; D remains unclear. V was shortened by 4 bases and J by 7 bases, with 14 bases between the two germline ends. There are 14 residues in the CDR3. Germline V CDR1 and CDR2: WNHNN, SYGVQD (reference sequence). The CDR3 region has the DNA TGCGCCAGCAGTGCTAGAGACGGCGCGCAGCCCCAGCATTTT. Protein: CASSARDGAQPQHF.

This clonotype was counted at least ten times. V gene TRBV9 combines with J gene TRBJ2-5, with D maybe TRBD1 (5 bases). Germline V gene data show CDR1 as SGDLS and CDR2 as YYNGEE. V gave up 5 bases and J gave up 3 bases, with 8 bases separating them. CDR3 length: 12 residues. The DNA of the CDR3 is TGTGCCAGCAGTTCGACAGAAGAGACCCAGTACTTC. This encodes CASSSTEETQYF.

V and J are TRBV7-2 and TRBJ2-7; possible D gene TRBD2, 6 bases. The CDR3 has 12 residues. CDR1 is SGHTA and CDR2 is FQGNSA in the germline V gene. Deletions cut 11 bases from V and 0 bases from J, with 11 bases between. CDR3 bases: TGTGCCTGCCGCGGGGTCTCCTACGAGCAGTACTTC. Its protein is CACRGVSYEQYF.

The chain is built from TRBV12-5 and TRBJ2-7; D might be TRBD2 (5 bases). This CDR3 contains 13 residues. Germline V CDR1 and CDR2: LGHNT, FRNRAP. The V end was cut by 3 bases, the J end by 6 bases, with 12 bases between. CDR3 coding DNA: TGTGCTAGTGGTTTCGGGATCCGGGTCGAGCAGTACTTC. It specifies CASGFGIRVEQYF.

This rearrangement joins TRBV6-5 to TRBJ1-6; tentative D call: TRBD1 (5 bases). V was trimmed by 0 bases and J by 8 bases, leaving 5 bases between them. Germline assignment: CDR1 MNHEY and CDR2 SVGAGI. CDR3 length equals 13 residues. CDR3 nucleotides: TGTGCCAGCAGTTACTCAGGGGATTCACCCCTCCACTTT. It is translated as CASSYSGDSPLHF.

Regarding this clonotype: The germline gene is not matched at one end of the junction; a read error may be the cause. The V and J genes are TRBV2 and TRBJ2-5, with D maybe TRBD1 (5 bases). The germline V gene encodes CDR1 SNHLY and CDR2 FYNNEI. The CDR3 length is 12 residues. The CDR3, as DNA: TGTGCCACCACGGCTCTTCTTGACAGCCGGTTCTTC. Amino acid sequence: CATTALLDSRFF.

This clonotype was counted many times. The chain is built from TRBV29-1 and TRBJ1-4, with no clear D. The germline V and J ends were trimmed by 7 bases and 14 bases, with 20 bases remaining between them. Germline V lookup: CDR1 SQVTM, CDR2 ANQGSEA. This CDR3 has 12 residues. CDR3 sequence reads: CSAGEGTRSLFF. In DNA form, the CDR3 reads TGCAGCGCCGGTGAGGGCACCCGAAGTCTGTTTTTT.

On this clonotype: A much larger clone is a single base away; this may be a read error. This chain joins TRBV9 and TRBJ1-4; 7 bases match TRBD1. The CDR3 is 14 amino acids. V lost 5 bases, J lost 7 bases, and 8 bases stayed unmatched. CDR1 and CDR2 (germline): SGDLS, YYNGEE. The CDR3 nucleotides are TGTGCCAGCAGGACCGGGACAGAGAGTGAAAAACTGTTTTTT. Protein product: CASRTGTESEKLFF.

This clonotype was detected many times. The V call is TRBV9, the J call TRBJ2-2; D is unresolved. Per germline, CDR1 SGDLS and CDR2 YYNGEE. Between the trimmed V and J ends, which lost 0 bases and 5 bases, there was a span of 8 bases. The CDR3 sequence is 14 residues long. In DNA, the CDR3 is TGTGCCAGCAGCGTAGCCTTGGGTACCGGGGAGCTGTTTTTT. Residues: CASSVALGTGELFF.

Turning to this clonotype: The CDR3 does not close with the conserved phenylalanine or tryptophan, likely indicating a read error. No DNA is shown, since the ends of the CDR3 on it are uncertain; the CDR3 is the one TCRdb lists. The chain is built from TRBV29-1 and TRBJ1-2. Germline assignment: CDR1 SQVTM and CDR2 ANQGSEA. The CDR3 has 9 residues if both end residues are counted. The CDR3 here is CSVEMGASY.

There are a few counts of this clonotype. The chain recombines TRBV11-2 with TRBJ2-5, with TRBD1 identical over 7 bases. J lost 2 bases, V lost 0 bases, and 3 bases had no gene match. The CDR3 length is 15 residues. Germline V gene lookup returns CDR1 SGHAT and CDR2 FQNNGV. The CDR3 loop is CASSLDRGQQETQYF. Written as DNA, the CDR3 is TGTGCCAGCAGCTTAGATCGGGGACAGCAAGAGACCCAGTACTTC.

V and J are TRBV25-1 and TRBJ1-3, with no clear D. Trimming pared 5 bases from V and 4 bases from J, leaving 15 bases between. Germline assignment: CDR1 MGHDK and CDR2 SYGVNS. The length of the CDR3 is 15 residues. CDR3 residues: CASSSGGVAGNTIYF. The CDR3 nucleotides read TGTGCCAGCAGTTCCGGCGGGGTGGCAGGAAACACCATATATTTT.

This clonotype has at least ten counts. The V gene is TRBV5-5, the J gene TRBJ1-4, with unresolved D. CDR1 and CDR2 from the germline V gene are SGHKS and YYEKEE (reference sequence). The CDR3 has 14 amino acids. Trimming cost V 4 bases and J 6 bases, with 13 bases left between them. The CDR3 bases are TGTGCCAGCAGCGGACGTTGGCTTGATGAAAAACTGTTTTTT. Translated, it gives CASSGRWLDEKLFF.

This clonotype was observed at least ten times. This chain links TRBV6-6 with TRBJ2-7, with no clear D. This CDR3 is built from 15 residues. Between the trimmed V and J ends, which lost 0 bases and 0 bases, there was a span of 9 bases. CDR1 and CDR2 from the germline V gene are MNHNY and SVGAGI (reference sequence). CDR3 amino acids: CASSYSSPSSYEQYF. The CDR3 region has the DNA TGTGCCAGCAGTTACTCGTCCCCAAGCTCCTACGAGCAGTACTTC.

The J gene is TRBJ2-7, the V gene TRBV7-8; maybe TRBD2 (6 bases). V was trimmed by 7 bases and J by 0 bases, leaving 10 bases between them. The CDR3 sequence is 13 residues long. Germline V gene sequence: CDR1 SGHVS, CDR2 FQNEAQ. The CDR3 is CASISGSSYEQYF. CDR3 coding DNA: TGTGCCAGCATCTCCGGGAGCTCCTACGAGCAGTACTTC.

This chain connects TRBV5-4 to TRBJ2-7; the D is unclear. V was trimmed by 0 bases and J by 4 bases, leaving 11 bases between them. This CDR3 comprises 14 residues. Germline V CDR1 and CDR2: SGHNT, YYREEE (reference sequence). The CDR3 region has the DNA TGTGCCAGCAGCTTGGTGGTCGGTGATTACGAGCAGTACTTC. Encoded protein: CASSLVVGDYEQYF.